A single sample is the source of the 4 T cell receptor beta chains below, sequenced in a study of CD4 T cells in relation to SARS-CoV-2 and coronaviruses. Profiling relied on immunoSEQ multiplex PCR, and the TCRdb table lists in-frame clones only, not all of them. Here the sample spans approximately 64,000 clones, 94% being singletons. Unexposed donor CD4+ T cells date from 2011-2018, before the COVID-19 pandemic. The sequencing sample was made of naive CD4+ T cells from PBMCs. Described subset: naive CD4+ T cells isolated by negative enrichment. The receptors were gathered from a human donor in good health.

This clone was detected only a few times. This CDR3 reads CASSPGDRGGGYTF. The CDR3, as DNA: TGTGCCAGCTCACCAGGGGACAGGGGAGGTGGCTACACCTTC. This chain links TRBV18 with TRBJ1-2, with TRBD1 matching 10 bases. CDR3 length: 14 amino acids. Per germline, CDR1 KGHSH and CDR2 LQKENI. Losses at the gene ends were 2 bases for V and 7 bases for J; bases not matched to a gene: 4.

This chain uses TRBV27 with TRBJ1-5; D is unclear. Germline loops: CDR1 MNHEY, CDR2 SMNVEV (reference sequence). The CDR3 is made up of 14 amino acids. V lost 3 bases and J 0 bases, leaving 6 bases between the germline ends. As DNA, the CDR3 is TGTGCCAGCAGTTTCCAGCCTAGCAATCAGCCCCAGCATTTT. The encoded protein is CASSFQPSNQPQHF.

This clone has just one count. The V gene is TRBV5-4, the J gene TRBJ2-3, with D hard to call. CDR1 is SGHNT, CDR2 YYREEE, per germline (reference sequence). The germline V and J ends were trimmed by 0 bases and 0 bases, with 14 bases remaining between them. CDR3 length: 17 residues. DNA for the CDR3: TGTGCCAGCAGCTTGGCCCCCGGCCCCCTTAGCACAGATACGCAGTATTTT. Translation gives CASSLAPGPLSTDTQYF.

V usage is TRBV11-3 and J usage is TRBJ2-1; no firm D call. CDR3 length: 14 amino acids. V was pared by 4 bases and J by 7 bases, with 14 bases between. The germline gives CDR1 SGHNT, CDR2 YENEEA. CDR3 coding DNA: TGTGCCAGCAGCTCGAACGCCATTGGGAATGAGCAGTTCTTC. This translates into CASSSNAIGNEQFF.